This T cell receptor (beta chain) was captured in a study of radiation and T cells in renal cell carcinoma. Study information: Nephrectomy followed 15 Gy stereotactic body radiation by 4 weeks. Study results and caveats: In blood, top tumor clones expanded by 2 weeks, shrinking by 4. Without pretreatment biopsies, baseline tumor clonotype presence was undetermined.

Libraries were prepared by immunoSEQ multiplex PCR; TCRdb keeps only in-frame clonotypes and omits some of them. This table has about 150,000 clones, 88% appearing once. Time point given: baseline pretreatment blood. Treatment here: 15 Gy SBRT to primary tumor, nephrectomy 4 weeks later. The patient's renal cell carcinoma had clear cell pathology. The CDR3 length is 16 residues. Germline lookup yields CDR1 SGHRS and CDR2 YFSETQ. With respect to this clone: Its antigen is not known.

V gene TRBV5-1 combines with J gene TRBJ2-5, with 8 positions matching TRBD1. The end of the DNA aligns better with TRBJ2-7, so the J call may be wrong. Material: blood, obtained from a patient whose treatment included radiotherapy and nephrectomy. The TCR was taken from a woman aged 50 to 60 with renal cell carcinoma. The CDR3 region has the DNA TGCGCCAGCAGCGCAAGAGACAGGGGAGAGATGCACGAGCAGTACTTC. It specifies CASSARDRGEMHEQYF.